Each of the 11 T cell receptor beta chains below was sequenced from the same sample in a study of early stage breast cancer tumors. Produced via immunoSEQ multiplex PCR; TCRdb's table is partial and in-frame only. The sample consists of about 41,000 clones, about 73% of them appearing once. The specimen sequenced was blood. The receptor source for this set is a person aged 45 to 59 with breast cancer.

In this sample, this clone turned up a few times. The chain joins TRBV7-2 to TRBJ1-2; D is unresolved. Germline CDR1 is SGHTA and CDR2 is FQGNSA. Trimming shortened V by 4 bases and J by 4 bases, and 13 bases separated the two germline ends. The CDR3 runs 14 residues. The CDR3 DNA reads TGTGCCAGCAGCTCCCATGGGCCGGCCTATGGCTACACCTTC. It is translated as CASSSHGPAYGYTF.

This clone was found a few times. The chain joins TRBV5-6 to TRBJ1-1, with unresolved D. The CDR3 loop spans 13 amino acids. Per germline, CDR1 SGHDT and CDR2 YYEEEE. Deletions cut 2 bases from V and 5 bases from J, with 10 bases between. CDR3 DNA: TGTGCCAGCAGCTTAATCCGGGTGACTGAAGCTTTCTTT. Translating gives CASSLIRVTEAFF.

The rearrangement links TRBV7-2 to TRBJ2-3; D is uncertain. CDR3 size: 13 residues. In germline, CDR1 is SGHTA, CDR2 FQGNSA. Trimming removed 5 bases from V and 6 bases from J, with 12 bases in between. CDR3 coding DNA: TGTGCCAGCAGCCCCCTCGGAGTTGATACGCAGTATTTT. Its protein product is CASSPLGVDTQYF.

The chain combines TRBV4-2 with TRBJ2-2; 8 bases agree with TRBD2. The germline CDR1 and CDR2 sequences are LGHNA and YNFKEQ. V lost 0 bases, J lost 4 bases, and 10 bases stayed unmatched. The CDR3 spans 18 residues. CDR3 DNA: TGTGCCAGCAGCCAAGAGATCCGGACTAGCCCGGGCACCGGGGAGCTGTTTTTT. Protein sequence: CASSQEIRTSPGTGELFF.

CDR3 sequence: CAISEGTGGEKLFF. In nucleotides, the CDR3 is TGTGCCATCAGTGAGGGGACAGGGGGTGAAAAACTGTTTTTT. The chain links TRBV10-3 to TRBJ1-4; 11 nucleotides line up with TRBD1. There are 14 residues in the CDR3. Trimming cost V 2 bases and J 7 bases; bases outside gene matches: 0. Germline-derived CDR1 and CDR2 are ENHRY and SYGVKD.

CDR3 bases: TGTGCCAGCAGCAAAGATTCCGGGACAGTTTACAATGAGCAGTTCTTC. The encoded protein is CASSKDSGTVYNEQFF. V is TRBV5-5 and J is TRBJ2-1, with 7 positions matching TRBD1. CDR1 is SGHKS, CDR2 YYEKEE, per germline (reference sequence). This CDR3 region has 16 residues. V lost 4 bases, J lost 4 bases, and 11 bases stayed unmatched. Combining the CDR3 with reference TRBV5-5 and TRBJ2-1 gives the whole variable domain DAGVTQSPTHLIKTRGQQVTLRCSPISGHKSVSWYQQVLGQGPQFIFQYYEKEERGRGNFPDRFSARQFPNYSSELNVNALLLGDSALYLCASSKDSGTVYNEQFFGPGTRLTVL.

This chain joins TRBV13 and TRBJ2-6; 8 bases agree with TRBD1. The V segment lost 7 bases and the J segment 2 bases; nucleotides outside the gene matches: 4. The CDR3 consists of 15 residues. CDR1 and CDR2 from the germline V gene are PRHDT and FYEKMQ (reference sequence). CDR3: CASTGQGPGANVLTF. The CDR3 region has the DNA TGTGCCAGCACCGGACAGGGTCCTGGGGCCAACGTCCTGACTTTC.

The V gene is TRBV2, the J gene TRBJ1-2, with a possible D match to TRBD1 (6 bases). Germline V lookup: CDR1 SNHLY, CDR2 FYNNEI. Trimming took off 7 bases at V and 6 bases at J, with 21 bases between the two ends. CDR3 length equals 15 residues. The CDR3 sequence is CASIEDWGRINGYTF. The CDR3 DNA reads TGTGCCAGCATAGAGGACTGGGGGCGCATAAATGGCTACACCTTC.

The chain carries TRBV9 and TRBJ2-7, with TRBD2 identical over 7 bases. The CDR3 covers 16 residues. Germline trimming cut 2 bases from V and 5 bases from J; bases unmatched to any gene: 13. Germline V CDR1 and CDR2: SGDLS, YYNGEE. CDR3 DNA: TGTGCCAGCAGCGTTCCCTCGTCGGGAGGTACAGACGAGCAGTACTTC. It specifies CASSVPSSGGTDEQYF.

This sequence joins TRBV9 and TRBJ2-1; TRBD1 aligns across 7 bases. The ends lost 0 bases at V and 8 bases at J; junction bases unmatched: 5. CDR3 length equals 14 residues. CDR1 and CDR2 (germline): SGDLS, YYNGEE. Here the CDR3 reads CASSVGQGYYEQFF. The CDR3 coding sequence is TGTGCCAGCAGCGTAGGACAGGGATACTATGAGCAGTTCTTC.

This sequence joins TRBV5-1 and TRBJ1-1; possibly TRBD1 for D (6 bases). CDR3 size: 15 residues. The V and J ends lost 0 bases and 4 bases respectively, with 13 bases between them. CDR1 and CDR2 from the germline V gene are SGHRS and YFSETQ. CDR3: CASSLGGGIGTEAFF. CDR3 nucleotide sequence: TGCGCCAGCAGCTTGGGCGGGGGCATCGGCACTGAAGCTTTCTTT.